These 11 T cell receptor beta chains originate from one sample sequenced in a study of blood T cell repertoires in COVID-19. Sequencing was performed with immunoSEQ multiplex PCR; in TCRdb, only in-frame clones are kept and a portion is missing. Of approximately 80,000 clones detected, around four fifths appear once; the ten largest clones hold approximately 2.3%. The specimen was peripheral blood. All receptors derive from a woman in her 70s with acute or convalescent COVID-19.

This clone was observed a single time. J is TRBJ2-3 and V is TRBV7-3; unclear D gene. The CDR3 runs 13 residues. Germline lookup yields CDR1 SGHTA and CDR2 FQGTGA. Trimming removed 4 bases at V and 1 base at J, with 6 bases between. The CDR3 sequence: CASSYIRTDTQYF. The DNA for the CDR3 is TGTGCCAGCAGCTACATTCGCACAGATACGCAGTATTTT.

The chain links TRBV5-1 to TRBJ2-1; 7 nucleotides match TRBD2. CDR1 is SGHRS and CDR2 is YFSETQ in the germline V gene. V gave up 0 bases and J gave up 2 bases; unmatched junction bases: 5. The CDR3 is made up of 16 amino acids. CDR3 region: CASSLGGGSTYNEQFF. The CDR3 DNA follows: TGCGCCAGCAGCTTGGGCGGCGGGAGTACCTACAATGAGCAGTTCTTC.

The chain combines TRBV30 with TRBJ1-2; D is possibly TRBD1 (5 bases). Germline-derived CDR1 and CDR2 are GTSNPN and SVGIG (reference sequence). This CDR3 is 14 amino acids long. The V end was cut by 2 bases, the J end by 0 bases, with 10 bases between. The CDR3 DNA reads TGTGCCTGGAGTTCCAGGGTTACTAACTATGGCTACACCTTC. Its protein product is CAWSSRVTNYGYTF.

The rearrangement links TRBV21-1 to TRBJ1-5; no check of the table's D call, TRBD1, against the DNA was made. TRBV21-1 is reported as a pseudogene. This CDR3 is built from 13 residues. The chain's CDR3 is CASSKGGFGPQHF. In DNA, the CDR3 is TGTGCCAGCAGCAAAGGGGGCTTCGGGCCCCAGCATTTT.

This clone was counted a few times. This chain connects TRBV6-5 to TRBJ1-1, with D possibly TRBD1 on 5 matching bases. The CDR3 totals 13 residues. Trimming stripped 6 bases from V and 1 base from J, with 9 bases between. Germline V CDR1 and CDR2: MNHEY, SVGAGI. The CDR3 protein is CASRWTQNTEAFF. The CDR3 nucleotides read TGTGCCAGCAGATGGACACAGAACACTGAAGCTTTCTTT.

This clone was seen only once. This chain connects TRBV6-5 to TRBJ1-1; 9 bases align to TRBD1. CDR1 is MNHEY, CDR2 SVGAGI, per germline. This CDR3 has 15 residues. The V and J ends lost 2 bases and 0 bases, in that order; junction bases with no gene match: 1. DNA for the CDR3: TGTGCCAGCAGTTACGGACAGGGGCTGAACACTGAAGCTTTCTTT. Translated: CASSYGQGLNTEAFF.

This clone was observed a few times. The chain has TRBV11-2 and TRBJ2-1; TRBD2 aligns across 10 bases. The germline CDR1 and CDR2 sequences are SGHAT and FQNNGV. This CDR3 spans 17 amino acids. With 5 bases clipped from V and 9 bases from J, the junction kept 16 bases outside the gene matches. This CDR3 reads CASSHPSGAGGVGEQFF. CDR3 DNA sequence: TGTGCCAGCAGCCACCCTTCAGGAGCGGGGGGGGTAGGTGAGCAGTTCTTC.

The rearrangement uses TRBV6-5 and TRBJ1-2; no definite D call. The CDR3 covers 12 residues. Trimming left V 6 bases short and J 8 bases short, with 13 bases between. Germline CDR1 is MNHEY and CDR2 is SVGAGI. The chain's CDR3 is CASRRLVSGYTF. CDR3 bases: TGTGCCAGCAGACGCCTCGTAAGCGGCTACACCTTC.

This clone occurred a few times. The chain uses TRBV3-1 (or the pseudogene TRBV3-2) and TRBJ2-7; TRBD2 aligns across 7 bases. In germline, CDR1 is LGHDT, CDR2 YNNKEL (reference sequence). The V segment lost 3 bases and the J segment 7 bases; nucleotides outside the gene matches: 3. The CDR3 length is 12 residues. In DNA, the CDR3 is TGTGCCAGCAGCCATACTAGCGCGGAGCAGTACTTC. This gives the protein CASSHTSAEQYF.

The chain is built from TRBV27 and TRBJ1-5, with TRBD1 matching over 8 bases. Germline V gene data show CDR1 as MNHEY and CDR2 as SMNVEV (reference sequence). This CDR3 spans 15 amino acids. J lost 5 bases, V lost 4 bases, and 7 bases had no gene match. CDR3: CASSSKTGGDQPQHF. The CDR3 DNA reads TGTGCCAGCAGTTCCAAAACAGGGGGTGATCAGCCCCAGCATTTT.

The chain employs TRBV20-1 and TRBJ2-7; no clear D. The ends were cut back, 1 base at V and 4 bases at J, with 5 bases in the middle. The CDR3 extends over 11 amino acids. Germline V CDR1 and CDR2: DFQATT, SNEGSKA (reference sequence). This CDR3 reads CSARGTYEQYF. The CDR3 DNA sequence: TGCAGTGCTAGAGGAACTTACGAGCAGTACTTC.